These 30 T cell receptor beta chains originate from one sample sequenced in a study of T-cell reconstitution after alpha-beta-depleted transplantation in children. Preparing the TCRbeta library involved the use of unique molecular identifiers. Each CDR3 protein gets one entry after TCRdb re-called the PCR reads with MiXCR. The sample records 200,000 to 250,000 distinct CDR3 sequences, 20% to 30% being singletons. The material sequenced was PBMCs, mostly from graft donor cells, taken 360 days after TCRalphabeta/CD19-depleted stem cell transplant. Receptors were obtained from a female patient between 2 and 10 years old who had a stem cell transplant for congenital amegakaryocytic thrombocytopenia, so the T cells may come from the graft donor.

This clonotype has a count of ten or more. The chain employs TRBV28 and TRBJ1-2; 10 positions agree with TRBD1. Germline-derived CDR1 and CDR2 are MDHEN and SYDVKM. J gave up 3 bases and V 2 bases, and 3 bases lay outside the gene matches. CDR3 length equals 15 residues. This CDR3 reads CASSLGDRGDYGYTF. CDR3 nucleotides: TGTGCCAGCAGTTTAGGGGACAGGGGAGACTATGGCTACACCTTC.

This clonotype came up many times. The chain is built from TRBV12-3 or TRBV12-4 and TRBJ2-4, with D perhaps TRBD1 or TRBD2 (6 bases each). The CDR3 consists of 14 residues. V gave up 4 bases and J gave up 6 bases, with 13 bases separating them. DNA of the CDR3: TGTGCCAGCAGTTACGGAGGGGGTGGAAACATTCAGTACTTC. It specifies CASSYGGGGNIQYF.

This clonotype turned up a few times. The rearrangement links TRBV10-1 to TRBJ2-3, with D maybe TRBD1 (6 bases). V was pared by 9 bases and J by 0 bases, with 19 bases between. Germline-derived CDR1 and CDR2 are WNHNN and SYGVQD (reference sequence). The CDR3 is 16 amino acids. The DNA for the CDR3 is TGCGCCAGTGGACAGCTGATGTTCACTAGCACAGATACGCAGTATTTT. Translating gives CASGQLMFTSTDTQYF.

J is TRBJ1-2 and V is TRBV15; tentative D call: TRBD1 (5 bases). The CDR3 is made up of 14 amino acids. V lost 3 bases and J lost 3, with 11 bases in between. Germline-derived CDR1 and CDR2 are LNHNV and YYDKDF (reference sequence). The CDR3 DNA sequence: TGTGCCACCAGCAGGGATGGGACCCACTATGGCTACACCTTC. It encodes CATSRDGTHYGYTF.

The sample holds a few counts of this clonotype. The chain is built from TRBV5-1 and TRBJ2-7; D gene unclear. Germline CDR1 reads SGHRS; CDR2 reads YFSETQ. The CDR3 covers 15 residues. V was pared by 4 bases and J by 4 bases, with 18 bases between. DNA for the CDR3: TGCGCCAGCAGCACCCGCTCCGGATCGTATTACGAGCAGTACTTC. This codes for CASSTRSGSYYEQYF.

This clonotype was picked up a small number of times. The rearrangement joins TRBV12-5 to TRBJ2-5; D gene ambiguous. This CDR3 is built from 12 residues. The germline V and J ends were trimmed by 0 bases and 7 bases, with 6 bases remaining between them. Germline CDR1 LGHNT, CDR2 FRNRAP. Here the CDR3 DNA reads TGTGCTAGTGGTTTGGTACGCCGGACCCAGTACTTC. Translated: CASGLVRRTQYF.

This chain links TRBV24-1 with TRBJ2-2, with unresolved D. Germline assignment: CDR1 KGHDR and CDR2 SFDVKD. CDR3 length: 13 amino acids. V was pared by 3 bases and J by 5 bases, with 6 bases between. CDR3 sequence (DNA): TGTGCCACCAGTGATGGCGCGACCGGGGAGCTGTTTTTT. It codes for CATSDGATGELFF.

There are many counts of this clonotype. The genes are TRBV12-3 or TRBV12-4 and TRBJ2-3; 7 nucleotides agree with TRBD1. V dropped 5 bases and J dropped 0; count of bases not matched to a gene: 8. This CDR3 spans 16 amino acids. Written as DNA, the CDR3 is TGTGCCAGCAGTCCGCAGGGGACAGTCAGCACAGATACGCAGTATTTT. It encodes CASSPQGTVSTDTQYF.

The sample holds a few counts of this clonotype. The chain has TRBV5-5 and TRBJ2-7, with unresolved D. V lost 4 bases and J 3 bases, leaving 5 bases between the germline ends. CDR1 is SGHKS, CDR2 YYEKEE, per germline (reference sequence). CDR3 length equals 11 residues. The CDR3 nucleotides are TGTGCCAGCAGCCCCCACTACGAGCAGTACTTC. Protein: CASSPHYEQYF.

The chain carries TRBV5-1 and TRBJ1-3; D gene uncertain. V was pared by 0 bases and J by 3 bases, with 10 bases between. This CDR3 has 15 amino acids. Germline V lookup: CDR1 SGHRS, CDR2 YFSETQ. CDR3 protein: CASSLDVVDGNTIYF. The CDR3 DNA reads TGCGCCAGCAGCTTGGACGTAGTAGATGGAAACACCATATATTTT.

Many counts were recorded for this clonotype. The chain links TRBV5-1 to TRBJ2-7; D may be TRBD1 (6 bases). Germline CDR1 and CDR2: SGHRS and YFSETQ. V shed 0 bases and J shed 0 bases, with 13 bases lying between them. The CDR3 runs 16 residues. The CDR3: CASSLGTDRSSYEQYF. The DNA of the CDR3 is TGCGCCAGCAGCTTGGGGACTGACAGGAGCTCCTACGAGCAGTACTTC.

The sample holds a few counts of this clonotype. This chain links TRBV30 with TRBJ1-2, with D hard to call. Trimming cost V 0 bases and J 0 bases, with 8 bases left between them. CDR3 size: 14 residues. Germline V CDR1 and CDR2: GTSNPN, SVGIG (reference sequence). The CDR3 DNA reads as TGTGCCTGGAGTGTAGCAGCAGCTAACTATGGCTACACCTTC. Amino acids: CAWSVAAANYGYTF.

This clonotype has more than one count but fewer than ten. This chain connects TRBV7-9 to TRBJ2-3; D is perhaps TRBD1 or TRBD2 (5 bases each). V shed 5 bases and J shed 2 bases, with 17 bases lying between them. Germline loops: CDR1 SEHNR, CDR2 FQNEAQ (reference sequence). This CDR3 is built from 16 residues. Here the CDR3 reads CASSLGTLPTTDTQYF. The CDR3 DNA reads TGTGCCAGCAGCCTCGGGACCCTTCCAACCACAGATACGCAGTATTTT.

This clonotype was observed a single time. V is TRBV6-5 and J is TRBJ2-7; 7 bases fit TRBD1. The CDR3 spans 15 residues. Germline CDR1 is MNHEY and CDR2 is SVGAGI. V lost 2 bases, J lost 2 bases, and 6 bases stayed unmatched. CDR3 coding DNA: TGTGCCAGCAGTTACGCCTACAGGGGAACCTACGAGCAGTACTTC. This codes for CASSYAYRGTYEQYF.

The chain uses TRBV29-1 and TRBJ2-3, with a possible D match to TRBD1 (5 bases). Germline CDR1 and CDR2: SQVTM and ANQGSEA. V dropped 3 bases and J dropped 4 bases, with 14 bases sitting between them. The CDR3 spans 14 residues. The CDR3 loop reads CSVDGPGYSDTQYF. The CDR3 DNA is TGCAGCGTTGACGGGCCAGGGTACTCAGATACGCAGTATTTT.

This chain connects TRBV28 to TRBJ2-2; TRBD2 is a possible D gene (6 bases). The CDR3 covers 13 residues. The germline CDR1 and CDR2 sequences are MDHEN and SYDVKM. V lost 2 bases to trimming and J lost 7 bases, with 8 bases between them. The CDR3 loop reads CASSLLRDGELFF. Written as DNA, the CDR3 is TGTGCCAGCAGTTTACTGCGGGACGGGGAGCTGTTTTTT.

This clonotype occurred once. This chain joins TRBV18 and TRBJ1-2, with 9 bases matching TRBD1. The germline gives CDR1 KGHSH, CDR2 LQKENI. With 3 bases clipped from V and 8 bases from J, the junction kept 1 base outside the gene matches. The CDR3 sequence is 12 residues long. CDR3 DNA: TGTGCCAGCTCACCGGACAGGGGAGGCTACACCTTC. Translation gives CASSPDRGGYTF.

This clonotype was observed a handful of times. V is TRBV5-1 and J is TRBJ2-3, with 7 nucleotides matching TRBD1. Germline V gene lookup returns CDR1 SGHRS and CDR2 YFSETQ. The CDR3 length is 15 residues. After removal of 2 bases from V and 1 base from J, the junction contained 4 bases not matched to a gene. The CDR3 coding sequence is TGCGCCAGCAGCTTCGACAGGGTCGGCACAGATACGCAGTATTTT. This sequence encodes CASSFDRVGTDTQYF. The whole variable domain, filled in from reference TRBV5-1 and TRBJ2-3, reads KAGVTQTPRYLIKTRGQQVTLSCSPISGHRSVSWYQQTPGQGLQFLFEYFSETQRNKGNFPGRFSGRQFSNSRSEMNVSTLELGDSALYLCASSFDRVGTDTQYFGPGTRLTVL.

V and J are TRBV20-1 and TRBJ2-7; either TRBD1 or TRBD2 may supply D (5 bases each). Germline CDR1 DFQATT, CDR2 SNEGSKA (reference sequence). This CDR3 is built from 15 residues. Trimming took off 6 bases at V and 0 bases at J, with 18 bases between the two ends. The CDR3 DNA reads as TGCAGTGCCCGGGGCCTGACCAGATACTCCTACGAGCAGTACTTC. This codes for CSARGLTRYSYEQYF.

This clonotype was counted a few times. The chain uses TRBV5-6 and TRBJ2-1, with a tentative D call TRBD2 (7 bases). The germline V and J ends were trimmed by 6 bases and 7 bases, with 20 bases remaining between them. This CDR3 spans 15 amino acids. Germline V gives CDR1 SGHDT, CDR2 YYEEEE. CDR3 in DNA: TGTGCCAGCATCCCCCAAGGGGGGGGGGAAAATGAGCAGTTCTTC. The encoded protein is CASIPQGGGENEQFF.

The gene calls are TRBV4-1 and TRBJ2-1; 9 nucleotides line up with TRBD2. After removal of 2 bases from V and 4 bases from J, the junction contained 6 bases not matched to a gene. Germline V gene lookup returns CDR1 MGHRA and CDR2 YSYEKL. This CDR3 has 16 amino acids. The CDR3 bases are TGCGCCAGCAGCCAAATAGGACTAGCGCTGTACAATGAGCAGTTCTTC. It encodes CASSQIGLALYNEQFF.

The chain couples TRBV11-2 to TRBJ2-3; TRBD2 agrees at 13 bases. Trimming at V came to 5 bases and at J to 4 bases, leaving 6 bases not matched to a gene. Germline-derived CDR1 and CDR2 are SGHAT and FQNNGV. The CDR3 is 16 amino acids. The DNA of the CDR3 is TGTGCCAGCAGCAAACGGACTAGCGGGGGATCAGATACGCAGTATTTT. Residues: CASSKRTSGGSDTQYF.

This clonotype was recorded at least ten times. V gene TRBV27 combines with J gene TRBJ1-5; D not certain. Trimming cost V 3 bases and J 11 bases, with 14 bases left between them. CDR3 length equals 13 residues. CDR1 and CDR2 (germline): MNHEY, SMNVEV (reference sequence). The CDR3 sequence: CASSLGGKGAQHF. The CDR3 DNA sequence: TGTGCCAGCAGTTTGGGCGGGAAGGGAGCCCAGCATTTT.

This clonotype was found once. The chain carries TRBV4-1 and TRBJ2-1; TRBD1 or TRBD2 may be the D gene (6 bases each). V was shortened by 3 bases and J by 6 bases, with 21 bases between the two germline ends. CDR1 and CDR2 (germline): MGHRA, YSYEKL. This CDR3 region has 17 residues. CDR3 sequence: CASSQRIGPWGANEQFF. As DNA, the CDR3 is TGCGCCAGCAGCCAGAGGATTGGACCCTGGGGGGCCAATGAGCAGTTCTTC.

This clonotype came up a few times. This chain uses TRBV20-1 with TRBJ2-2; 7 bases are a match to TRBD2. V shed 1 base, J shed 4 bases, and the junction held 3 bases outside the gene matches. Germline V gene sequence: CDR1 DFQATT, CDR2 SNEGSKA (reference sequence). This CDR3 is 14 amino acids long. The CDR3 nucleotides are TGCAGTGCTAGAGTTGGGGGGGGCACCGGGGAGCTGTTTTTT. Protein sequence: CSARVGGGTGELFF.

This chain links TRBV7-9 with TRBJ2-3, with 7 bases lining up with TRBD1. The germline V gene encodes CDR1 SEHNR and CDR2 FQNEAQ (reference sequence). This CDR3 has 13 amino acids. Trimming removed 6 bases from V and 4 bases from J; junction bases left unmatched: 4. CDR3: CASSWDSSDTQYF. The CDR3 DNA is TGTGCCAGCAGTTGGGACAGTTCAGATACGCAGTATTTT.

There are many counts of this clonotype. The rearrangement links TRBV7-6 to TRBJ2-3; tentative D call: TRBD1 (8 bases). CDR1 and CDR2 (germline): SGHVS, FNYEAQ. CDR3 length: 13 residues. Trimming took 10 bases from V and 4 from J, leaving 15 bases between them. The CDR3 DNA follows: TGTGCCACCCGAGCGGGACAGGCAGATACGCAGTATTTT. Translation gives CATRAGQADTQYF. The whole variable domain, remainder taken from reference TRBV7-6 and TRBJ2-3, is GAGVSQSPRYKVTKRGQDVALRCDPISGHVSLYWYRQALGQGPEFLTYFNYEAQQDKSGLPNDRFSAERPEGSISTLTIQRTEQRDSAMYRCATRAGQADTQYFGPGTRLTVL.

This clonotype has a count of ten or more. The gene calls are TRBV7-9 and TRBJ1-1; 9 bases align to TRBD1. The CDR3 consists of 14 residues. The germline V gene has CDR1 SEHNR and CDR2 FQNEAQ (reference sequence). Trimming at V came to 1 base and at J to 3 bases, leaving 0 bases not matched to a gene. CDR3 in amino acids: CASSLGQGDTEAFF. The CDR3 nucleotides are TGTGCCAGCAGCTTAGGACAGGGGGACACTGAAGCTTTCTTT.

This clonotype was seen only a few times. The J gene is TRBJ2-5, the V gene TRBV12-3 or TRBV12-4, with D perhaps TRBD2 (6 bases). The V and J ends lost 5 bases and 2 bases respectively, with 15 bases between them. CDR3 size: 15 residues. CDR3: CASSPAGTRQETQYF. DNA of the CDR3: TGTGCCAGCAGTCCCGCGGGGACGAGACAAGAGACCCAGTACTTC.

This clonotype was observed a few times. The chain joins TRBV5-4 to TRBJ2-7; D is possibly TRBD1 or TRBD2 (5 bases each). The germline CDR1 and CDR2 sequences are SGHNT and YYREEE (reference sequence). Trimming removed 4 bases at V and 0 bases at J, with 20 bases between. This CDR3 is built from 17 residues. The CDR3 spells CASSPGLLAESSYEQYF. The CDR3 DNA is TGTGCCAGCAGCCCGGGGCTTCTCGCGGAGAGCTCCTACGAGCAGTACTTC.